A selection of T cell receptor beta chains follows, all from one sample in a study of blood T cell repertoires in COVID-19. Using immunoSEQ multiplex PCR, the repertoire was profiled, and TCRdb retains in-frame clones only, with some absent. Of some 50,000 clones listed, around 88% are singletons. Material: peripheral blood. The receptors shown here come from an older woman with acute or convalescent COVID-19. CDR3s include the opening cysteine and the closing phenylalanine or tryptophan. D genes are given only for firm matches. Expanded clones get a size class; other rows say once, few or many, or leave the size out.

V gene	clone size	D gene	J gene	CDR3 protein	CDR3 DNA
TRBV6-5	NA	TRBD1	TRBJ2-3	CASTTQGAGADTQYF	TGTGCCAGCACGACACAGGGGGCTGGGGCAGATACGCAGTATTTT
TRBV6-6	NA	TRBD1	TRBJ1-1	CASRAGGTNTEAFF	TGTGCCAGCAGGGCAGGGGGCACGAACACTGAAGCTTTCTTT
TRBV7-8	NA	TRBD2	TRBJ2-1	CASSLVEAGGYNEQFF	TGTGCCAGCAGCTTAGTAGAAGCGGGGGGGTACAATGAGCAGTTCTTC
TRBV5-1	NA	TRBD2	TRBJ2-3	CASSLGVAGGDTQYF	TGCGCCAGCAGCTTGGGAGTAGCGGGGGGTGATACGCAGTATTTT
TRBV6-5	NA	NA	TRBJ2-1	CASDAGPSSYNEQFF	TGTGCCAGCGACGCGGGGCCTAGCTCCTACAATGAGCAGTTCTTC
TRBV9	NA	TRBD1	TRBJ1-2	CASSQGPGQPYF	TGTGCCAGCAGCCAGGGCCCGGGACAGCCTTACTTC
TRBV6-5	NA	TRBD1	TRBJ1-5	CASKQGGRSNQPQHF	TGTGCCAGCAAGCAAGGGGGCAGGAGCAATCAGCCCCAGCATTTT
TRBV15	few	TRBD1	TRBJ1-5	CATSESGQGGRNQHF	TGTGCCACCAGCGAGTCCGGACAGGGGGGCCGGAACCAGCATTTT
TRBV6-1	NA	TRBD1	TRBJ1-1	CASSEPGQAEAFF	TGTGCCAGCAGTGAACCAGGACAGGCTGAAGCTTTCTTT
TRBV4-2	NA	NA	TRBJ2-1	CASSQASPPYNEQFF	TGTGCCAGCAGCCAAGCTAGTCCCCCTTACAATGAGCAGTTCTTC
TRBV28	NA	NA	TRBJ2-1	CASSQGTLYNEQFF	TGTGCCAGCAGTCAAGGGACACTTTACAATGAGCAGTTCTTC
TRBV2	NA	TRBD1	TRBJ1-5	CASRRQGAAQPQHF	TGTGCCAGCAGAAGACAGGGGGCCGCTCAGCCCCAGCATTTT
TRBV14	few	TRBD1	TRBJ1-1	CASSQDRGMRTEAFF	TGTGCCAGCAGCCAAGACAGGGGGATGAGAACTGAAGCTTTCTTT
TRBV5-1	NA	TRBD1	TRBJ2-7	CASSRDRAPGDEQYF	TGCGCCAGCAGCCGGGACAGGGCCCCCGGGGACGAGCAGTACTTC
TRBV7-7	few	NA	TRBJ2-7	CASSAPDSIPYEQYF	TGTGCCAGCAGCGCTCCCGACAGCATCCCCTACGAGCAGTACTTC
TRBV11-2	NA	NA	TRBJ1-2	CASRFDRTAINYGYTF	TGTGCCAGCAGATTCGACCGGACAGCGATTAACTATGGCTACACCTTC
TRBV11-2	NA	NA	TRBJ1-5	CASSPPGGETQHF	TGTGCCAGCAGCCCCCCTGGCGGCGAAACCCAGCATTTT
TRBV2	NA	TRBD2	TRBJ2-1	CASSGRLAGGNEQFF	TGTGCCAGCAGTGGCCGACTAGCGGGGGGAAATGAGCAGTTCTTC
TRBV9	few	NA	TRBJ1-5	CASSVDGNQPQHF	TGTGCCAGCAGCGTAGACGGGAATCAGCCCCAGCATTTT
TRBV5-8	NA	NA	TRBJ2-2	CASSRGTVNTGELFF	TGTGCCAGCAGCCGGGGGACAGTGAACACCGGGGAGCTGTTTTTT
TRBV30	NA	NA	TRBJ1-2	CACYRPGIHYGYTF	TGTGCCTGTTACCGTCCGGGAATCCACTATGGCTACACCTTC
TRBV7-2	NA	TRBD2	TRBJ2-3	CASSPTRGGGTDTQYF	TGTGCCAGCAGCCCTACTCGGGGGGGAGGCACAGATACGCAGTATTTT
TRBV2	NA	NA	TRBJ2-7	CASSLSYEQYF	TGTGCCAGCAGTCTCTCCTACGAGCAGTACTTC
TRBV30	NA	TRBD1	TRBJ2-5	CAWRGLGTVGETQYF	TGTGCCTGGAGGGGTCTCGGGACAGTGGGAGAGACCCAGTACTTC
TRBV5-6	NA	TRBD1	TRBJ1-1	CASSPLDRLNTEAFF	TGTGCCAGCAGCCCGTTGGACAGGCTGAACACTGAAGCTTTCTTT
TRBV13	NA	NA	TRBJ2-5	CASSPPDWGGQETQYF	TGTGCCAGCAGCCCCCCAGACTGGGGAGGCCAAGAGACCCAGTACTTC
TRBV7-6	NA	TRBD1	TRBJ2-7	CASSLTGTNSYEQYF	TGTGCCAGCAGCTTGACAGGGACCAACTCCTACGAGCAGTACTTC
TRBV2	NA	NA	TRBJ1-6	CASSEGQRNRLSPLHF	TGTGCCAGCAGTGAAGGACAGAGGAATCGGCTGTCACCCCTCCACTTT
TRBV11-2	NA	NA	TRBJ1-2	CASSPDFNYGYTF	TGTGCCAGCAGCCCGGACTTTAACTATGGCTACACCTTC
TRBV7-3	NA	TRBD1	TRBJ1-1	CASSRDRATEAFF	TGTGCCAGCAGCCGAGACAGGGCCACTGAAGCTTTCTTT
TRBV2	NA	TRBD1	TRBJ1-1	CASSSAGGGTEAFF	TGTGCCAGCAGTTCAGCAGGGGGCGGAACTGAAGCTTTCTTT
TRBV2	NA	NA	TRBJ2-2	CASSRVRSTGELFF	TGTGCCAGCAGCCGGGTCCGCTCCACCGGGGAGCTGTTTTTT
TRBV6-1	NA	NA	TRBJ1-5	CASSTGGPQHF	TGTGCCAGCAGTACAGGTGGACCCCAGCATTTT
TRBV3-1/TRBV3-2	NA	TRBD2	TRBJ2-1	CASVSGGSYNEQFF	TGTGCCAGCGTTAGCGGGGGGTCATACAATGAGCAGTTCTTC
TRBV28	NA	TRBD1	TRBJ2-7	CASSDRGGSYEQYF	TGTGCCAGCAGTGACAGGGGGGGTTCCTACGAGCAGTACTTC
TRBV15	NA	NA	TRBJ2-3	CATSRDLTSTDTQYF	TGTGCCACCAGCAGAGATCTAACCAGCACAGATACGCAGTATTTT
TRBV9	NA	NA	TRBJ2-3	CASSAEGVADTQYF	TGTGCCAGCAGCGCCGAGGGAGTTGCAGATACGCAGTATTTT
TRBV2	few	NA	TRBJ1-1	CASTEGHLNTEAFF	TGTGCCAGCACCGAAGGACACCTGAACACTGAAGCTTTCTTT
TRBV5-4	NA	NA	TRBJ1-1	CASSLASTRAEAFF	TGTGCCAGCAGCTTGGCGTCAACCCGGGCTGAAGCTTTCTTT
TRBV28	NA	TRBD2	TRBJ2-1	CASSSPSAGARGEQFF	TGTGCCAGCAGTTCCCCCTCAGCGGGGGCCAGGGGTGAGCAGTTCTTC
TRBV5-1	NA	TRBD1	TRBJ1-2	CASSLRGQGADGYTF	TGCGCCAGCAGCTTAAGAGGACAGGGGGCTGACGGCTACACCTTC
TRBV27	NA	TRBD2	TRBJ2-5	CASSHGTSGKETQYF	TGTGCCAGCAGTCATGGGACTAGCGGGAAAGAGACCCAGTACTTC
TRBV6-5	NA	NA	TRBJ2-7	CASRRSAGRFDEQYF	TGTGCCAGCAGGAGAAGCGCAGGGAGGTTTGACGAGCAGTACTTC
TRBV2	NA	NA	TRBJ1-1	CASSEAPTGGVTEAFF	TGTGCCAGCAGTGAAGCGCCTACCGGGGGGGTCACTGAAGCTTTCTTT
TRBV5-6	once	TRBD1	TRBJ1-2	CASSLDTGGQYTF	TGTGCCAGCAGCTTGGATACAGGGGGGCAGTACACCTTC
TRBV15	NA	NA	TRBJ1-5	CATSRDRAQSGNQPQHF	TGTGCCACCAGCAGAGACCGCGCGCAATCTGGCAATCAGCCCCAGCATTTT
TRBV11-2	NA	TRBD1	TRBJ1-2	CASSFGTGGGLGYTF	TGTGCCAGCAGCTTTGGGACAGGGGGCGGACTTGGCTACACCTTC
TRBV13	NA	NA	TRBJ1-1	CASSPTGLAFRAFF	TGTGCCAGCAGTCCGACAGGCCTGGCGTTTCGTGCTTTCTTT
TRBV7-8	NA	TRBD2	TRBJ2-1	CASSLAGGSQGNEQFF	TGTGCCAGCAGCTTAGCGGGCGGGAGTCAGGGCAATGAGCAGTTCTTC